These 31 T cell receptor beta chains share one sample of origin, sequenced in a study of control samples from healthy donors and cancer patients. Assay used: immunoSEQ multiplex PCR; TCRdb lists only in-frame clones, some missing. The data contain roughly 120,000 clones, more than 70% of them singletons. The sample comprised blood. The receptors originated from a man aged 50-59 years in good health.

The chain is built from TRBV11-2 and TRBJ2-5; unclear D gene. This CDR3 is built from 13 residues. Germline CDR1 is SGHAT and CDR2 is FQNNGV. V gave up 5 bases and J gave up 1 base, with 8 bases separating them. DNA of the CDR3: TGTGCCAGCAGCCGACTCCGCCAAGAGACCCAGTACTTC. Translating it yields CASSRLRQETQYF. Variable domain in full (rest from reference TRBV11-2 and TRBJ2-5): EAGVAQSPRYKIIEKRQSVAFWCNPISGHATLYWYQQILGQGPKLLIQFQNNGVVDDSQLPKDRFSAERLKGVDSTLKIQPAKLEDSAVYLCASSRLRQETQYFGPGTRLLVL.

About this clone: Other DNA sequences in the sample encode the same CDR3. This CDR3 is CASSWGQGTYEQYF. The CDR3 bases are TGTGCCAGCAGTTGGGGGCAGGGAACCTACGAGCAGTACTTC. The rearrangement uses TRBV6-2 or TRBV6-3 and TRBJ2-7, with a weak D call TRBD1 (6 bases). Germline V gene lookup returns CDR1 MNHEY and CDR2 SVGEGT. This CDR3 comprises 14 residues. V lost 4 bases and J 2 bases, leaving 12 bases between the germline ends.

With regard to this clone: Other DNA sequences in the same sample also yield this CDR3. The chain recombines TRBV2 with TRBJ1-5, with D perhaps TRBD1 (5 bases). Trimming stripped 3 bases from V and 2 bases from J, with 17 bases between. The V gene's germline CDR1 is SNHLY and CDR2 FYNNEI. The CDR3 loop spans 17 amino acids. The CDR3 spells CASSEARGAVGNQPQHF. DNA of the CDR3: TGTGCCAGCAGTGAGGCTCGAGGGGCCGTCGGCAATCAGCCCCAGCATTTT.

A note on this clone: At one of its ends the junction is not consistent with the germline gene, which may arise from a read error. The chain carries TRBV7-3 and TRBJ2-5; D may be TRBD2 (5 bases). CDR1 is SGHTA and CDR2 is FQGTGA in the germline V gene. The CDR3 consists of 15 residues. Here the CDR3 DNA reads TGTGCCAGCAACTTAAATGGGCTAGCCCAAGAGACCCAGTACTTC. Amino acid sequence: CASNLNGLAQETQYF.

This chain joins TRBV5-1 and TRBJ1-2, with D tentatively TRBD1 (6 bases). CDR1 and CDR2 from the germline V gene are SGHRS and YFSETQ. The ends were cut back, 3 bases at V and 4 bases at J, with 16 bases in the middle. This CDR3 has 15 residues. CDR3 coding DNA: TGCGCCAGCAGCTATCAGGGGCCTCAATCCTATGGCTACACCTTC. This encodes CASSYQGPQSYGYTF.

V gene TRBV9 combines with J gene TRBJ2-2; 7 nucleotides align to TRBD1. The germline gives CDR1 SGDLS, CDR2 YYNGEE. CDR3 length: 17 amino acids. V shed 3 bases, J shed 0 bases, and the junction held 8 bases outside the gene matches. The CDR3 nucleotides read TGTGCCAGCAGCGACCACCTGGGACAGACGAACACCGGGGAGCTGTTTTTT. Its translation is CASSDHLGQTNTGELFF. The full variable domain, rest sourced from reference TRBV9 and TRBJ2-2, is DSGVTQTPKHLITATGQRVTLRCSPRSGDLSVYWYQQSLDQGLQFLIQYYNGEERAKGNILERFSAQQFPDLHSELNLSSLELGDSALYFCASSDHLGQTNTGELFFGEGSRLTVL.

The V call is TRBV7-2, the J call TRBJ2-7; a possible D gene is TRBD1 (6 bases). Trimming pared 2 bases from V and 3 bases from J, leaving 11 bases between. Germline V lookup: CDR1 SGHTA, CDR2 FQGNSA. The CDR3 covers 14 residues. The CDR3 coding sequence is TGTGCCAGCAGCTTAATTGGACAGAGCTACGAGCAGTACTTC. It yields the protein CASSLIGQSYEQYF.

This clone was seen only once. The gene calls are TRBV6-1 and TRBJ2-1; the match to TRBD1 covers 8 bases. The V segment lost 4 bases and the J segment 8 bases; nucleotides outside the gene matches: 13. Germline CDR1 is MNHNS and CDR2 is SASEGT. The CDR3 consists of 16 residues. CDR3 bases: TGTGCCAGCAGTGTATTAGGAGGGACAGGCTTGTATGAGCAGTTCTTC. Translated, it gives CASSVLGGTGLYEQFF.

The chain joins TRBV19 to TRBJ1-2; TRBD1 is a possible D gene (6 bases). Germline V gene sequence: CDR1 LNHDA, CDR2 SQIVND (reference sequence). The ends were cut back, 5 bases at V and 4 bases at J, with 14 bases in the middle. This CDR3 contains 14 residues. CDR3 DNA: TGTGCCAGTAGTCAGGGGACCCGGGGCTATGGCTACACCTTC. Its translation is CASSQGTRGYGYTF.

The chain has TRBV7-3 and TRBJ2-1; D is possibly TRBD2 (5 bases). With 3 bases removed from V and 3 bases from J, the gap between germline ends came to 6 bases. This CDR3 comprises 13 residues. The V gene's germline CDR1 is SGHTA and CDR2 FQGTGA. DNA of the CDR3: TGTGCCAGCAGCTTCGGAGGCTACAATGAGCAGTTCTTC. Its translation is CASSFGGYNEQFF.

This clone has a single count. The chain employs TRBV11-1 and TRBJ2-1, with 7 bases lining up with TRBD1. CDR1 and CDR2 from the germline V gene are SGHAT and FQDESV (reference sequence). CDR3 length: 15 amino acids. The ends lost 4 bases at V and 2 bases at J; junction bases unmatched: 5. CDR3 protein: CASSSRDRTYNEQFF. CDR3 bases: TGTGCCAGCAGCTCCCGGGACAGAACCTACAATGAGCAGTTCTTC.

This sequence joins TRBV6-6 and TRBJ2-2; D call uncertain. This CDR3 region has 15 residues. V was cut by 2 bases and J by 8 bases, with 15 bases left in between. Germline V CDR1 and CDR2: MNHNY, SVGAGI (reference sequence). The CDR3 bases are TGTGCCAGCAGTTACCAGCTTACCCCCCGTGGGGAGCTGTTTTTT. This gives the protein CASSYQLTPRGELFF.

This clone appeared once. The chain links TRBV10-3 to TRBJ1-1; no clear D. Germline V gene data show CDR1 as ENHRY and CDR2 as SYGVKD. The CDR3 runs to 11 residues. Trimming stripped 10 bases from V and 1 base from J, with 7 bases between. CDR3: CATEGNTEAFF. In DNA, the CDR3 is TGTGCCACCGAGGGGAACACTGAAGCTTTCTTT.

V and J are TRBV4-1 and TRBJ2-1; weak D call: TRBD2 (5 bases). Germline values: CDR1 MGHRA, CDR2 YSYEKL. This CDR3 comprises 14 residues. V lost 0 bases, J lost 8 bases, and 11 bases lay in between. The CDR3 loop is CASSQEGRGHEQFF. The CDR3 DNA follows: TGCGCCAGCAGCCAAGAGGGCCGAGGGCATGAGCAGTTCTTC.

The V call is TRBV28, the J call TRBJ2-5, with D perhaps matching TRBD1 (6 bases). Trimming cost V 3 bases and J 9 bases, with 17 bases left between them. Germline V gives CDR1 MDHEN, CDR2 SYDVKM. The CDR3 contains 14 residues. The CDR3 DNA reads TGTGCCAGCAGTTTCTTGGGGGCGCGATGGGCCCAGTACTTC. It specifies CASSFLGARWAQYF. Combining the CDR3 with reference TRBV28 and TRBJ2-5 gives the whole variable domain DVKVTQSSRYLVKRTGEKVFLECVQDMDHENMFWYRQDPGLGLRLIYFSYDVKMKEKGDIPEGYSVSREKKERFSLILESASTNQTSMYLCASSFLGARWAQYFGPGTRLLVL.

This chain uses TRBV19 with TRBJ1-2, with D possibly TRBD1 on 5 matching bases. The CDR3 is 16 amino acids. V lost 4 bases and J lost 4, with 19 bases in between. CDR1 LNHDA and CDR2 SQIVND come from the germline V gene (reference sequence). As DNA, the CDR3 is TGTGCCAGTAGTACAACCCTGGGGGGTAGCGGCTATGGCTACACCTTC. Its protein is CASSTTLGGSGYGYTF.

The J gene is TRBJ2-5, the V gene TRBV5-1; 11 bases agree with TRBD1. The trim removed 4 bases at V and 5 bases at J, leaving 4 bases unmatched. The CDR3 totals 14 residues. Germline V gives CDR1 SGHRS, CDR2 YFSETQ. Here the CDR3 DNA reads TGCGCCAGCAGCGTAGGGACAGGGGGTGAGACCCAGTACTTC. It specifies CASSVGTGGETQYF.

This clone appeared a few times. The gene calls are TRBV2 and TRBJ2-7; possibly TRBD2 for D (7 bases). CDR1 is SNHLY and CDR2 is FYNNEI in the germline V gene. V lost 5 bases and J lost 5, with 16 bases in between. This CDR3 has 14 residues. As DNA, the CDR3 is TGTGCCAGCAGTAATATGGGGGGGCAGAACGAGCAGTACTTC. Amino acids: CASSNMGGQNEQYF.

There are a few counts of this clone. The chain joins TRBV5-1 to TRBJ1-3; possibly TRBD1 for D (6 bases). The CDR3 runs to 16 residues. The V end was cut by 0 bases, the J end by 4 bases, with 14 bases between. Germline values: CDR1 SGHRS, CDR2 YFSETQ. CDR3 DNA: TGCGCCAGCAGCTTGGCTTCCGGGGGCGTCGGAAACACCATATATTTT. Its translation is CASSLASGGVGNTIYF.

This clone has only one observation. The rearrangement joins TRBV3-1 (or the pseudogene TRBV3-2) to TRBJ2-1; D remains ambiguous. The germline V and J ends were trimmed by 4 bases and 4 bases, with 11 bases remaining between them. CDR1 is LGHDT and CDR2 is YNNKEL in the germline V gene (reference sequence). The CDR3 sequence is 14 residues long. The CDR3, as DNA: TGTGCCAGCAGCCGTCGGCCAGTGTACAATGAGCAGTTCTTC. This gives the protein CASSRRPVYNEQFF.

The count of this clone is one. The J gene is TRBJ2-5, the V gene TRBV6-2 or TRBV6-3; TRBD2 matches at 12 bases. V was clipped by 4 bases and J by 9 bases; unmatched bases: 9. The CDR3 has 15 residues. Germline CDR1 is MNHEY and CDR2 is SVGEGT. The CDR3 protein is CASSSGLAGRKAQYF. CDR3 nucleotides: TGTGCCAGCAGTTCGGGACTAGCGGGCCGAAAGGCCCAGTACTTC.

This sequence joins TRBV6-2 or TRBV6-3 and TRBJ2-2; the D is unclear. CDR1 and CDR2 from the germline V gene are MNHEY and SVGEGT. The CDR3 loop spans 16 amino acids. Trimming took 4 bases from V and 0 from J, leaving 12 bases between them. CDR3 sequence reads: CASSSRTGANTGELFF. Written as DNA, the CDR3 is TGTGCCAGCAGTTCACGGACGGGTGCGAACACCGGGGAGCTGTTTTTT.

The V gene is TRBV30, the J gene TRBJ2-1, with D possibly matching TRBD1 (5 bases). With 2 bases removed from V and 0 bases from J, the gap between germline ends came to 8 bases. Germline CDR1 and CDR2: GTSNPN and SVGIG (reference sequence). CDR3 length equals 14 residues. The CDR3 DNA reads TGTGCCTGGAGTCGTGACAGCTCCTACAATGAGCAGTTCTTC. It yields the protein CAWSRDSSYNEQFF.

This chain links TRBV5-4 with TRBJ1-2; tentatively, D is TRBD1 (5 bases). Germline assignment: CDR1 SGHNT and CDR2 YYREEE (reference sequence). Trimming removed 4 bases at V and 7 bases at J, with 14 bases between. The length of the CDR3 is 13 residues. CDR3 nucleotide sequence: TGTGCCAGCAGCATAGACAGCTCTCGTGGCTACACCTTC. It is translated as CASSIDSSRGYTF. Full variable domain (remainder filled in from reference TRBV5-4 and TRBJ1-2): ETGVTQSPTHLIKTRGQQVTLRCSSQSGHNTVSWYQQALGQGPQFIFQYYREEENGRGNFPPRFSGLQFPNYSSELNVNALELDDSALYLCASSIDSSRGYTFGSGTRLTVV.

This chain joins TRBV11-3 and TRBJ1-1; tentatively, D is TRBD1 (6 bases). V was shortened by 0 bases and J by 11 bases, with 22 bases between the two germline ends. Looked up from germline, CDR1 is SGHNT and CDR2 is YENEEA. CDR3 length: 16 residues. Here the CDR3 reads CASSLDSVVRGGTAFF. As DNA, the CDR3 is TGTGCCAGCAGCTTAGATTCGGTAGTACGAGGGGGAACGGCTTTCTTT.

There are a few counts of this clone. V and J are TRBV29-1 and TRBJ2-3; no firm D call. V gave up 6 bases and J gave up 3 bases, with 7 bases separating them. This CDR3 contains 11 residues. CDR1 SQVTM and CDR2 ANQGSEA come from the germline V gene. This CDR3 is CSVEMTDTQYF. CDR3 DNA sequence: TGCAGCGTCGAAATGACAGATACGCAGTATTTT.

The chain employs TRBV19 and TRBJ1-4; D remains ambiguous. CDR3 length equals 16 residues. Germline V CDR1 and CDR2: LNHDA, SQIVND (reference sequence). V was cut by 0 bases and J by 0 bases, with 8 bases left in between. The CDR3 bases are TGTGCCAGTAGTATAGAAAAAGGTGCAACTAATGAAAAACTGTTTTTT. This encodes CASSIEKGATNEKLFF.

The rearrangement joins TRBV5-4 to TRBJ2-5; 7 nucleotides match TRBD1. This CDR3 region has 16 residues. The germline V gene has CDR1 SGHNT and CDR2 YYREEE (reference sequence). With V trimmed by 3 bases and J by 4 bases, 12 bases remained unmatched. CDR3 sequence (DNA): TGTGCCAGCAGCTGGAAAAGACAGGGTGGAGGAGAGACCCAGTACTTC. Translating it yields CASSWKRQGGGETQYF.

The chain carries TRBV6-5 and TRBJ1-2; D is ambiguous. The CDR3 runs to 13 residues. Trimming left V 6 bases short and J 4 bases short, with 12 bases between. Germline CDR1 and CDR2: MNHEY and SVGAGI. DNA for the CDR3: TGTGCCAGCAGCCTAGATACAGTCTATGGCTACACCTTC. Amino acids: CASSLDTVYGYTF.

This chain uses TRBV3-1 (or the pseudogene TRBV3-2) with TRBJ2-5, with 7 bases aligning to TRBD1. Germline V gives CDR1 LGHDT, CDR2 YNNKEL (reference sequence). With 2 bases clipped from V and 6 bases from J, the junction kept 9 bases outside the gene matches. The CDR3 has 15 residues. This chain's CDR3 is CASSQTLTGRQTQYF. The CDR3 DNA follows: TGTGCCAGCAGCCAAACTCTGACAGGGCGGCAGACCCAGTACTTC.

This chain links TRBV29-1 with TRBJ2-6; D is possibly TRBD1 (6 bases). The CDR3 runs to 14 residues. V was shortened by 5 bases and J by 0 bases, with 8 bases between the two germline ends. Germline CDR1 and CDR2: SQVTM and ANQGSEA. CDR3 in DNA: TGCAGCGTTTTACAGGGCTCTGGGGCCAACGTCCTGACTTTC. Residues: CSVLQGSGANVLTF.